The 9 T cell receptor beta chains below were found in one sample sequenced in a study of T cell repertoires in cytomegalovirus infection. Which antigens these TCRs recognize remains unknown. TCRdb reprocessed the reads with MiXCR, giving one entry per CDR3 protein. Of roughly 920,000 distinct CDR3 sequences detected, around 31% appear once; the ten largest clones hold over 13%. Sequencing was performed on cultured CD8+ T cells from PBMCs, taken from culture after CMV antigen stimulation. The receptors were sampled from a human donor in good health (CMV status not recorded). Some clones in this sample may be carry-over from other donors' samples.

Remarks on this clonotype: A much larger clone differs from this one at a single base, so this may be a read error. The CDR3 ends on some other residue instead of the conserved phenylalanine or tryptophan, so this is likely a read error. This sequence joins TRBV7-2 and TRBJ2-1, with a tentative D call TRBD2 (6 bases). Germline-derived CDR1 and CDR2 are SGHTA and FQGNSA. The length of the CDR3 is 14 residues. V was cut by 4 bases and J by 7 bases, with 14 bases left in between. The CDR3 DNA reads TGTGCCAGCAGCTCTCTGGGGGGTGGGAATGAGCAGTTCTCC. Protein sequence: CASSSLGGGNEQFS.

The rearrangement links TRBV6-2 or TRBV6-3 to TRBJ2-7, with TRBD2 as a possible D gene (5 bases). V was trimmed by 9 bases and J by 4 bases, leaving 22 bases between them. Germline lookup yields CDR1 MNHEY and CDR2 SVGEGT. CDR3 length equals 15 residues. CDR3 protein: CASSSRARMIYEQYV. CDR3 coding DNA: TGTGCCAGTTCTTCGCGGGCCAGGATGATTTACGAGCAGTACGTC.

The rearrangement links TRBV19 to TRBJ2-7; D may correspond to TRBD1 or TRBD2 (5 bases each). Trimming stripped 3 bases from V and 0 bases from J, with 9 bases between. Per the germline V gene, CDR1 is LNHDA and CDR2 is SQIVND (reference sequence). The CDR3 sequence is 14 residues long. For the CDR3, the DNA is TGTGCCAGTAGTATTTCAGGGAGCTCCTACGAGCAGTACGTC. Translating it yields CASSISGSSYEQYV.

This clonotype turned up a few times. This chain connects TRBV12-3 or TRBV12-4 to TRBJ2-1; either TRBD1 or TRBD2 may supply D (5 bases each). Trimming left V 8 bases short and J 10 bases short, with 12 bases between. The CDR3 sequence is 11 residues long. CDR3 in amino acids: CASLLGGEQFF. The DNA for the CDR3 is TGTGCCAGCCTGCTTGGGGGAGAGCAGTTCTTC.

The V gene is TRBV6-1, the J gene TRBJ2-2; D ambiguous. V shed 6 bases and J shed 7 bases, with 15 bases lying between them. The germline V gene has CDR1 MNHNS and CDR2 SASEGT. This CDR3 region has 14 residues. The DNA for the CDR3 is TGTGCCAGCAGCTCCCGGTCGACGGGCGGGGAGCTGTTTTTT. Protein sequence: CASSSRSTGGELFF.

The rearrangement links TRBV20-1 to TRBJ2-7; D perhaps matches TRBD2 (6 bases). Trimming removed 0 bases at V and 4 bases at J, with 10 bases between. Germline loops: CDR1 DFQATT, CDR2 SNEGSKA (reference sequence). The length of the CDR3 is 13 residues. The CDR3 region is CSAREEGRYEQYV. The CDR3 DNA follows: TGCAGTGCTAGAGAGGAGGGGCGGTACGAGCAGTACGTC.

The rearrangement links TRBV5-4 to TRBJ2-1; TRBD2 matches 8 bases. The CDR3 is 15 amino acids. V was clipped by 0 bases and J by 13 bases; unmatched bases: 12. The V gene's germline CDR1 is SGHNT and CDR2 YYREEE (reference sequence). CDR3 residues: CASSLGPGGARNQFF. The CDR3 DNA reads TGTGCCAGCAGCTTGGGTCCCGGGGGGGCTAGAAACCAGTTCTTC. The whole variable domain, filled in from reference TRBV5-4 and TRBJ2-1, reads ETGVTQSPTHLIKTRGQQVTLRCSSQSGHNTVSWYQQALGQGPQFIFQYYREEENGRGNFPPRFSGLQFPNYSSELNVNALELDDSALYLCASSLGPGGARNQFFGPGTRLTVL.

The rearrangement joins TRBV27 to TRBJ2-1; 8 bases are a match to TRBD2. CDR3 length: 15 amino acids. CDR1 is MNHEY, CDR2 SMNVEV, per germline (reference sequence). Trimming took 4 bases from V and 7 from J; bases not matched to a gene: 9. The CDR3 nucleotides are TGTGCCAGCAGTTCCCCCGGGACTAGGACAAATGAGCAGTTCTTC. It translates to CASSSPGTRTNEQFF.

A few counts support this clonotype. The chain has TRBV5-6 and TRBJ2-5, with D uncertain. Per germline, CDR1 SGHDT and CDR2 YYEEEE. The V end was cut by 2 bases, the J end by 4 bases, with 12 bases between. The CDR3 extends over 14 amino acids. The CDR3 bases are TGTGCCAGCAGCTTAGACGACGGCCCAGAGACCCAGTACTTC. Its translation: CASSLDDGPETQYF. The entire variable domain, with the rest obtained from reference TRBV5-6 and TRBJ2-5, is as follows: DAGVTQSPTHLIKTRGQQVTLRCSPKSGHDTVSWYQQALGQGPQFIFQYYEEEERQRGNFPDRFSGHQFPNYSSELNVNALLLGDSALYLCASSLDDGPETQYFGPGTRLLVL.